The rows below give T cell receptor beta chains drawn from one sample of a study of post-analysis software for immune sequencing data. TCRdb re-called the PCR reads through MiXCR, storing one row per CDR3 protein. The data hold hundreds of thousands of distinct CDR3 sequences, with less than 35% observed a single time. Sample: blood. Receptor source: a girl aged 10 to 17 with multiple sclerosis. The CDR3 runs from the conserved cysteine through the conserved F or W. A D gene is named only where the DNA matches it firmly. Expanded clones get a size class; other rows say once, few or many, or leave the size out.

.	TRBV7-9	TRBJ2-1	few	TGTGCCAGCAGCTTAGTAGCTATAGGATCTCGCCTACGTAATGAGCAGTTCTTC	CASSLVAIGSRLRNEQFF
TRBD1	TRBV12-3/TRBV12-4	TRBJ1-4	few	TGTGCCAGCAGCGCAGGGGGGCTAAATGAAAAACTGTTTTTT	CASSAGGLNEKLFF
.	TRBV9	TRBJ2-3	.	TGTGCCAGCGAGCCCTTAGATCGCACAGATACGCAGTATTTT	CASEPLDRTDTQYF
.	TRBV10-3	TRBJ1-1	.	TGTGCCATCAGTGACCTAACGGGGAACACTGAAGCTTTCTTT	CAISDLTGNTEAFF
.	TRBV28	TRBJ2-7	.	TGTGCCAGCAGTTTTAGGACAGCTTCCTACGAGCAGTACTTC	CASSFRTASYEQYF
.	TRBV27	TRBJ2-5	.	TGTGCCAGCAGTTTCGACAGATACCAGGCCCAGTACTTC	CASSFDRYQAQYF
TRBD1	TRBV5-1	TRBJ2-1	.	TGCGCCTCTAGTGAGGGACAGGCTACTACCAATGAGCAGTTCTTC	CASSEGQATTNEQFF
.	TRBV3-1	TRBJ2-7	once	TGTGCCAGCAGCCAAGATCGGGCCCTCTACGAGCAGTACTTC	CASSQDRALYEQYF
.	TRBV29-1	TRBJ1-2	few	TGCAGCGTGGGAGGGGCTACCCAGAACTATGGCTACACCTTC	CSVGGATQNYGYTF
.	TRBV5-5	TRBJ1-4	.	TGTGCCAGCAGCTTGGGAAGTCAAACAACTAATGAAAAACTGTTTTTT	CASSLGSQTTNEKLFF
.	TRBV5-1	TRBJ1-2	.	TGCGCCAGCAGCTTATCCGGGGTCTTGGATGGCTACACCTTC	CASSLSGVLDGYTF
.	TRBV6-4	TRBJ1-5	many	TGTGCCAGCAGCGCAACCGGACATTCGAATCAGCCCCAGCATTTT	CASSATGHSNQPQHF
.	TRBV12-3/TRBV12-4	TRBJ1-1	few	TGTGCCAGCAGTTTAAGGGCAGGGGACACTGAAGCTTTCTTT	CASSLRAGDTEAFF
.	TRBV20-1	TRBJ2-4	few	TGCAGCGCATCCCTGGACAGCGGGGACATTCAGTACTTC	CSASLDSGDIQYF
.	TRBV4-3	TRBJ2-7	.	TGCGCCAGCAGCCAAGATTGGGACGGAATCTACGAGCAGTACTTC	CASSQDWDGIYEQYF
.	TRBV9	TRBJ2-1	.	TGTGCCAGCAGCCCCCTCGGGGCGACAGCAAATAATGAGCAGTTCTTC	CASSPLGATANNEQFF
TRBD2	TRBV14	TRBJ2-7	.	TGTGCCAGCAGCCGGGAACTAGCGGGATCCTACGAGCAGTACTTC	CASSRELAGSYEQYF
.	TRBV3-1	TRBJ2-7	few	TGTGCCAGCAGCCGCGGACAGACCTACGAGCAGTACTTC	CASSRGQTYEQYF
.	TRBV4-3	TRBJ2-5	many	TGCGCCAGCAGCCGAGGGGCCGGGGAGACCCAGTACTTC	CASSRGAGETQYF
TRBD1	TRBV5-6	TRBJ1-2	.	TGTACCAGCAGCCGACAGGGAGTCGGCTATGGCTACACCTTC	CTSSRQGVGYGYTF
.	TRBV5-5	TRBJ1-5	.	TGTGCCAGCAGCTTGGACAGACTTAATCAGCCCCAGCATTTT	CASSLDRLNQPQHF
.	TRBV15	TRBJ2-1	.	TGTGCCACCAGCAGAGAGTCGCGGGGTTCGTCGGTGCAGTTCTTC	CATSRESRGSSVQFF
TRBD2	TRBV7-3	TRBJ2-7	once	TGTGCCAGCAGCCCGGGACTAGCGATAATCTACGAGCAGTACTTC	CASSPGLAIIYEQYF
TRBD2	TRBV20-1	TRBJ2-1	few	TGCAGTGCTAGACCCAGCGGGAGCGTGAGCTCCTACAATGAGCAGTTCTTC	CSARPSGSVSSYNEQFF
TRBD1	TRBV20-1	TRBJ2-7	.	TGCAGTGCTAGGGGATTTGGGACAGAGGTATACGAGCAGTACTTC	CSARGFGTEVYEQYF
.	TRBV25-1	TRBJ1-2	few	TGTGCCAGCAGTGAGAGGGTAGAGATACGTGGCTACACCTTC	CASSERVEIRGYTF
.	TRBV27	TRBJ2-7	few	TGTGCCAGCAGCTCGGGTCATGGGAAGCAGTACTTC	CASSSGHGKQYF
.	TRBV28	TRBJ2-7	few	TGTGCCAGCAGTTTTGAACCAGGGGCGTCGGCCGAGCAGTACTTC	CASSFEPGASAEQYF
TRBD2	TRBV20-1	TRBJ2-4	few	TGCAGTGCTGTCCTAGCGGTAAAAAACATTCAGTACTTC	CSAVLAVKNIQYF